This T cell receptor beta chain derives from a study of CD8 T cells in ankylosing spondylitis. Study-level findings and limits: As reported, disease-linked clones showed significant enrichment in matched ankylosing spondylitis synovial fluid. Earlier authors reported some of these motif variants in reactive arthritis synovial fluid and blood. There was a TCR beta motif, made of several highly homologous variants, that appeared characteristic of ankylosing spondylitis blood.

This clonotype appeared many times. Its antigen is not known. The junction and the germline gene differ at one end; a read error may be behind it. This CDR3 has 16 amino acids. Germline CDR1 is SGDLS and CDR2 is YYNGEE. TCRdb passed the 5' RACE reads through MiXCR, listing each CDR3 protein once. Counted here are about 35,000 distinct CDR3 sequences, approximately 3% occurring once; the ten biggest clones make up 2.8%. V and J are TRBV9 and TRBJ2-1; 11 positions agree with TRBD2. The TCR was taken from a male donor with ankylosing spondylitis or in good health (not recorded which). The material sequenced was blood, either unsorted or a sorted T cell fraction (not recorded which). The CDR3 DNA follows: TGTGCCAGCAACGTAGGTAGCGGGGGGGCTATAAATGAGCAGTTCTTC. Protein product: CASNVGSGGAINEQFF.